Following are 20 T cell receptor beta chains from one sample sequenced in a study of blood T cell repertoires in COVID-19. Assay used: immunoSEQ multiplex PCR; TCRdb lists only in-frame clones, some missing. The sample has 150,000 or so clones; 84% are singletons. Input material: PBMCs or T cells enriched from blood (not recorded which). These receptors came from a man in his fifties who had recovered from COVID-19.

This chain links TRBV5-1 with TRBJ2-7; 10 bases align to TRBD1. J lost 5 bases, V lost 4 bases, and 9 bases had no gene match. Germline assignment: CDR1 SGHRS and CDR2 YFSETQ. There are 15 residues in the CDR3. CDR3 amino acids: CASSMVGQGRDEQYF. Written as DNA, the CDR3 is TGCGCCAGCAGCATGGTGGGACAGGGGAGGGACGAGCAGTACTTC.

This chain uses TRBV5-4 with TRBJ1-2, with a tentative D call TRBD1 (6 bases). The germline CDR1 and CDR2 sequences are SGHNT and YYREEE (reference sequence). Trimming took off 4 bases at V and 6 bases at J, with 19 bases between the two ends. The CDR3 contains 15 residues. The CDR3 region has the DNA TGTGCCAGCAGCCCAACACAGGGTTTCTCTAATGGCTACACCTTC. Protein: CASSPTQGFSNGYTF.

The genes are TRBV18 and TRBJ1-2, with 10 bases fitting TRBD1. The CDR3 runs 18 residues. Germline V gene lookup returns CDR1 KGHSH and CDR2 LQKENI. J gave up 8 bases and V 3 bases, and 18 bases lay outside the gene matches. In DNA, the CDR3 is TGTGCCAGCTCACCCCTTTTAGGATCGCCGGGACAGGGGAGAGGCTACACCTTC. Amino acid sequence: CASSPLLGSPGQGRGYTF.

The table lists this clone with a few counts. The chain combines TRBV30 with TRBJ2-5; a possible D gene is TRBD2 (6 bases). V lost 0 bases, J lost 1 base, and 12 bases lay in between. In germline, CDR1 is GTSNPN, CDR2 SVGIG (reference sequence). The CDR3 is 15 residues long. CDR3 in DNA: TGTGCCTGGAGTGTACGGAGGGCCATCCAAGAGACCCAGTACTTC. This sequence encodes CAWSVRRAIQETQYF.

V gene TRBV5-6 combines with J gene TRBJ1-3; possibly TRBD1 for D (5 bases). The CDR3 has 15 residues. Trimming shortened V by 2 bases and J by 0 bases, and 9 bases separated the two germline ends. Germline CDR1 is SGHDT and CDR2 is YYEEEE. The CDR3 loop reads CASSFQGHSGNTIYF. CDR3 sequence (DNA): TGTGCCAGCAGCTTCCAGGGCCACTCTGGAAACACCATATATTTT.

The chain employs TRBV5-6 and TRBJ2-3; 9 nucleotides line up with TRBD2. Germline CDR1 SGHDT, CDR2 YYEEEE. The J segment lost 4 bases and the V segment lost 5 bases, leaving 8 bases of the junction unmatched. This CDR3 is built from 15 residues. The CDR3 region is CASRRGGAMADTQYF. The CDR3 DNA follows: TGTGCCAGCAGACGCGGGGGGGCCATGGCAGATACGCAGTATTTT.

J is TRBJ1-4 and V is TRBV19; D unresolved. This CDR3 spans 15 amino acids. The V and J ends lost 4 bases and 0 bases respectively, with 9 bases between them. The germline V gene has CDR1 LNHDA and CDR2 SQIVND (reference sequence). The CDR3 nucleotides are TGTGCCAGTAGTAGTCTAGCGGCAACTAATGAAAAACTGTTTTTT. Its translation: CASSSLAATNEKLFF.

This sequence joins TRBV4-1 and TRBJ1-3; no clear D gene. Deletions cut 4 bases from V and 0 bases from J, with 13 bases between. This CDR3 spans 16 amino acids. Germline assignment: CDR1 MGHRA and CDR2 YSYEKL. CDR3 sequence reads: CASSLRTPSSGNTIYF. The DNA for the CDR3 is TGCGCCAGCAGCCTACGAACCCCGAGCTCTGGAAACACCATATATTTT.

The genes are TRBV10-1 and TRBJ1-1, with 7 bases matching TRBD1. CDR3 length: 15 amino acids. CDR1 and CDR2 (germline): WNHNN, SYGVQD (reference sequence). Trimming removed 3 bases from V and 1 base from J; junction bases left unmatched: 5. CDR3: CASSEQGKANTEAFF. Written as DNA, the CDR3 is TGCGCCAGCAGTGAACAGGGGAAGGCGAACACTGAAGCTTTCTTT.

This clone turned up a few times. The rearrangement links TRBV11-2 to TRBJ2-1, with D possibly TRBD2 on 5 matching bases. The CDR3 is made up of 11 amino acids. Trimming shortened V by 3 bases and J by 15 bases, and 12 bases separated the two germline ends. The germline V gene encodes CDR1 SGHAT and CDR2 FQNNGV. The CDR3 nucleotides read TGTGCCAGCAGCTTGGACGTGGACTGGTTCTTC. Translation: CASSLDVDWFF.

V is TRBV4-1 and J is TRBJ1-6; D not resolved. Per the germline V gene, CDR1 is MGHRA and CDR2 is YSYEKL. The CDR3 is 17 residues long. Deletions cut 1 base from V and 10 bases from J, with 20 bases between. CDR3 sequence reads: CASSQGPTGVLASPLHF. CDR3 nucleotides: TGCGCCAGCAGCCAAGGTCCGACCGGGGTACTAGCATCACCCCTCCACTTT.

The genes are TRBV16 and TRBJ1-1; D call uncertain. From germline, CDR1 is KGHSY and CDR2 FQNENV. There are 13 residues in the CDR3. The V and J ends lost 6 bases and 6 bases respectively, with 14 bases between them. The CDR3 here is CASSLVYTSEAFF. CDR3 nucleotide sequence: TGTGCCAGCAGTCTGGTGTACACCTCTGAAGCTTTCTTT.

The CDR3 region has the DNA TGCGCCAGCAGCCTAATAGGCAGGGCCCGCGGTGAAGCTTTCTTT. Its translation is CASSLIGRARGEAFF. The chain joins TRBV4-3 to TRBJ1-1; the D gene is possibly TRBD1 (5 bases). V lost 4 bases, J lost 7 bases, and 19 bases lay in between. The germline gives CDR1 LGHNA, CDR2 YSLEER. The CDR3 has 15 amino acids.

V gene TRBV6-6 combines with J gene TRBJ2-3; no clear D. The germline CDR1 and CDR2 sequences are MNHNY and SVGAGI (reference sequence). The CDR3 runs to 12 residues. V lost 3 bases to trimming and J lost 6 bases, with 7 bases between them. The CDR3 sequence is CASSYGQDTQYF. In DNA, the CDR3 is TGTGCCAGCAGTTATGGGCAGGATACGCAGTATTTT.

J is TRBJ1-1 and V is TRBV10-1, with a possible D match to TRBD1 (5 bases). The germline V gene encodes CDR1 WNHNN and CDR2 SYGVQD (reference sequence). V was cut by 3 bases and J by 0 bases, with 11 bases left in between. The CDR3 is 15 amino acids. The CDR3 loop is CASSEKGRLNTEAFF. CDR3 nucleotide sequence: TGCGCCAGCAGTGAAAAGGGGCGACTGAACACTGAAGCTTTCTTT.

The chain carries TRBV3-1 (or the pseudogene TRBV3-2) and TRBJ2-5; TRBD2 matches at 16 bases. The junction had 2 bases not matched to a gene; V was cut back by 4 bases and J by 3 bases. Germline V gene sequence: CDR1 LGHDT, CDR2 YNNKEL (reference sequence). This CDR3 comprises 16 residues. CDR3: CASSPGLAGGKETQYF. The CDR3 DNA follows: TGTGCCAGCAGCCCGGGACTAGCGGGGGGGAAAGAGACCCAGTACTTC.

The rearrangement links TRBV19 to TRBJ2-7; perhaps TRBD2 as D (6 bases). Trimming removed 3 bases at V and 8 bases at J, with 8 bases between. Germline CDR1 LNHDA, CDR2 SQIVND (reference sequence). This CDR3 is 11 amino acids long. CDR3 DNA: TGTGCCAGTAGTATTAGCGGAAAGCAGTACTTC. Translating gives CASSISGKQYF. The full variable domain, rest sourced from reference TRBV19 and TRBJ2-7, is DGGITQSPKYLFRKEGQNVTLSCEQNLNHDAMYWYRQDPGQGLRLIYYSQIVNDFQKGDIAEGYSVSREKKESFPLTVTSAQKNPTAFYLCASSISGKQYFGPGTRLTVT.

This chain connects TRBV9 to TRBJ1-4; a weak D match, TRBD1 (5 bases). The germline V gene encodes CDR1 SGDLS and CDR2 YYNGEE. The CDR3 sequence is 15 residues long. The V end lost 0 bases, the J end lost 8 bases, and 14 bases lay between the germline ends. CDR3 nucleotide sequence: TGTGCCAGCAGCGTAGGGAACACCGGGGGAGAAAAACTGTTTTTT. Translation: CASSVGNTGGEKLFF.

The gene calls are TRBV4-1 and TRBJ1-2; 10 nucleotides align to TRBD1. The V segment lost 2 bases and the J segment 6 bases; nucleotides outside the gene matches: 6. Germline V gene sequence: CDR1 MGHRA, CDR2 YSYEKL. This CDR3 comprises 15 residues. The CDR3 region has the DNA TGCGCCAGCAGCCAATGGCCGGGGACAGGGGATGGCTACACCTTC. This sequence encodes CASSQWPGTGDGYTF.

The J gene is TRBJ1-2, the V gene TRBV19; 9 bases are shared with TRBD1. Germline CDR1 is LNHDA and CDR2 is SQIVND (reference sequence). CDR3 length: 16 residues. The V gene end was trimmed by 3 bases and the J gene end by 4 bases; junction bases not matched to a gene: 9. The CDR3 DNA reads TGTGCCAGTAGTATGGGACAGGGACGGGGGCTCTATGGCTACACCTTC. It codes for CASSMGQGRGLYGYTF.